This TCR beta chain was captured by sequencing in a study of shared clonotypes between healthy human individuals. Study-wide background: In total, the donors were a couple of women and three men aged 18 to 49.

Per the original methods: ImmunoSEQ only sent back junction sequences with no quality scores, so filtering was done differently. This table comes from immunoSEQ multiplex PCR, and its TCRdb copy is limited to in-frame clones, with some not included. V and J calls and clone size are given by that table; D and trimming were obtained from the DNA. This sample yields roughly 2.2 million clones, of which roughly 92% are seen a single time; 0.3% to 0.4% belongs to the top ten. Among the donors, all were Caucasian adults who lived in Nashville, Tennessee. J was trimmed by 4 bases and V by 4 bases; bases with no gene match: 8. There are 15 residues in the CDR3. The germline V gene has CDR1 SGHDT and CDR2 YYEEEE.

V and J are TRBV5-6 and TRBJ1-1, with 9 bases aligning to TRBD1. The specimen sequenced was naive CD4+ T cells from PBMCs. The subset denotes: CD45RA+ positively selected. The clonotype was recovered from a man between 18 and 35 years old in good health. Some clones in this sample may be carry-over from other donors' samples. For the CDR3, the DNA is TGTGCCAGCAGCCTGACGGGACAGGGCAGCACTGAAGCTTTCTTT. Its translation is CASSLTGQGSTEAFF. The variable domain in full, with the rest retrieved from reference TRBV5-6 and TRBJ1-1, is DAGVTQSPTHLIKTRGQQVTLRCSPKSGHDTVSWYQQALGQGPQFIFQYYEEEERQRGNFPDRFSGHQFPNYSSELNVNALLLGDSALYLCASSLTGQGSTEAFFGQGTRLTVV.